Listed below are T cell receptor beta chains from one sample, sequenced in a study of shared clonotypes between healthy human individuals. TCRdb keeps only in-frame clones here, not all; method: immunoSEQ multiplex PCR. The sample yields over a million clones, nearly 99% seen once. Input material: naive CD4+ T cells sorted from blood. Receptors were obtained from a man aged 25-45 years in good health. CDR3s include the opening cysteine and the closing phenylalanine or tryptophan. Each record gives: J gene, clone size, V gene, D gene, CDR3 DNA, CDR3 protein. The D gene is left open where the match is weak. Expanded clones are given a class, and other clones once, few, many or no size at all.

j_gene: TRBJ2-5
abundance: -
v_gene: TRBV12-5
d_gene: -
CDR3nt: TGTGCTAGTGGTTTGGTACACGACCCGGGGGTTCCAGAGACCCAGTACTTC
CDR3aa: CASGLVHDPGVPETQYF

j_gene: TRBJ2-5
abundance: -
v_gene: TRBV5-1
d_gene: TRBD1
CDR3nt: TGCGCCAGCAGCTACGGACAGGGTGTCGAAGAGACCCAGTACTTC
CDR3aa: CASSYGQGVEETQYF

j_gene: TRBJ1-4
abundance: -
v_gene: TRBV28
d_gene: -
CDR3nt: TGTGCCAGCAGTCTCTACAAGGGGCTGGGGGAAAAACTGTTTTTT
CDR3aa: CASSLYKGLGEKLFF

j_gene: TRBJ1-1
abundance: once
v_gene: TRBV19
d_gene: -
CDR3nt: TGTGCCAGTATGAGGGGTGCTGAAGCTTTCTTT
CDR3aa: CASMRGAEAFF

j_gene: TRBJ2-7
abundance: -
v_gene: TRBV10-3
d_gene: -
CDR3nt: TGTGCCATCACGCGGGGACCCGTCTACGAGCAGTACTTC
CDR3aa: CAITRGPVYEQYF

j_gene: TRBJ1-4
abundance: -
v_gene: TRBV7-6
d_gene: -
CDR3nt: TGTGCCAGCAGCCGCTGGGATGGACAGAATAATGAAAAACTGTTTTTT
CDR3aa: CASSRWDGQNNEKLFF

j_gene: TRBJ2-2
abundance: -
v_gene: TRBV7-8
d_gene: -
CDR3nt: TGTGCCAGCAGCTTATATGACAGGACGAACACCGGGGAGCTGTTTTTT
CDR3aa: CASSLYDRTNTGELFF

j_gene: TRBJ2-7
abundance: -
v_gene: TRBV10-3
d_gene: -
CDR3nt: TGTGCCATCAGTGAGCGACTCCCCTCCTACGAGCAGTACTTC
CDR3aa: CAISERLPSYEQYF

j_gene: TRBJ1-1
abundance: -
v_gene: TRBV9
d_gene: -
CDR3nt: TGTGCCAGCAGCGCGACAGTACACGGTAGCACTGAAGCTTTCTTT
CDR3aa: CASSATVHGSTEAFF

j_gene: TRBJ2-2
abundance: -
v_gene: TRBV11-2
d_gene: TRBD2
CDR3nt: TGTGCCAGCAGCCCCTCTACGGCGGGAGGCTTGGGCGGGGAGCTGTTTTTT
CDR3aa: CASSPSTAGGLGGELFF

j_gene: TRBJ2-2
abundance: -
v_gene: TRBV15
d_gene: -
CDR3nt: TGTGCCACCAGCAGAGCCCCCAGCGGGGAGCTGTTTTTT
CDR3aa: CATSRAPSGELFF

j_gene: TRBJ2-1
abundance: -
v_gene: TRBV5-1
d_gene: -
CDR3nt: TGCGCCAGCAGCTTGGCGGTGAGCTCCTACAATGAGCAGTTCTTC
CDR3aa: CASSLAVSSYNEQFF

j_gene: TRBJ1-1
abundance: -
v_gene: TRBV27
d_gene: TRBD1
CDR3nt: TGTGCCAGCAGTTTTGGACAGGGGAACACTGAAGCTTTCTTT
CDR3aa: CASSFGQGNTEAFF

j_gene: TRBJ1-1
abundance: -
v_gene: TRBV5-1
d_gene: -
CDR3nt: TGCGCCAGCAGCTCGGGAGGGGTACACACTGAAGCTTTCTTT
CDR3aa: CASSSGGVHTEAFF

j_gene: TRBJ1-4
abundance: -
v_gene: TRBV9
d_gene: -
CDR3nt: TGTGCCAGCAGCGTAGCTGGGGCCGGCCTCGCCGAAAAACTGTTTTTT
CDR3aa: CASSVAGAGLAEKLFF

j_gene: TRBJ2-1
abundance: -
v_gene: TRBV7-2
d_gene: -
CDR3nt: TGTGCCAGCAGTTCCGGGACACTGTCCTACAATGAGCAGTTCTTC
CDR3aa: CASSSGTLSYNEQFF

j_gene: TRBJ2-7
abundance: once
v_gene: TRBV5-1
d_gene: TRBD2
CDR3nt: TGCGCCAGCAGCTGGGGAGGACTAGCGGGAGATGGGGTATACGAGCAGTACTTC
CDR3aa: CASSWGGLAGDGVYEQYF

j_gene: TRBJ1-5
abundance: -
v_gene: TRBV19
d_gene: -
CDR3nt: TGTGCCAGTAGTAACGCCGGGACTTCCGGTAATCAGCCCCAGCATTTT
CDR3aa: CASSNAGTSGNQPQHF

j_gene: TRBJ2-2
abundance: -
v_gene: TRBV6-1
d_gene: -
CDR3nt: TGTGCCAGCAGTGAAGGTGTGAGGGGGACCGGGGAGCTGTTTTTT
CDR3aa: CASSEGVRGTGELFF

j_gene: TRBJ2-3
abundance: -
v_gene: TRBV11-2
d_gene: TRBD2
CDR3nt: TGTGCCAGCAGCTTAGCGGGAGGGCGCGAGAGCACAGATACGCAGTATTTT
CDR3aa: CASSLAGGRESTDTQYF

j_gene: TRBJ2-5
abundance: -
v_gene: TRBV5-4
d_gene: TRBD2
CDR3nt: TGTGCCAGCAGCTCACCATCGGGGGGAGGGCCAGGAGAGACCCAGTACTTC
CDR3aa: CASSSPSGGGPGETQYF

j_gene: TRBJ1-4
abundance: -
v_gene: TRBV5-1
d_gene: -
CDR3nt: TGCGCCAGCAGCGGTGGCGGTAATGAAAAACTGTTTTTT
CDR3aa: CASSGGGNEKLFF

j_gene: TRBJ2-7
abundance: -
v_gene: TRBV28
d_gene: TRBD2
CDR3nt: TGTGCCAGCAGTACGTCTAGCGGGGGGACCTACGAGCAGTACTTC
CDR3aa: CASSTSSGGTYEQYF

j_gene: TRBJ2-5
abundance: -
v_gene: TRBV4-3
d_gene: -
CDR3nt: TGCGCCAGCAGCCAACTTCCGGATGGCCGAGAGACCCAGTACTTC
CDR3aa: CASSQLPDGRETQYF

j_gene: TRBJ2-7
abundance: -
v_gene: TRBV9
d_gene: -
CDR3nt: TGTGCCAGAGGCAGGCTCGAGCAGTACTTC
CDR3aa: CARGRLEQYF

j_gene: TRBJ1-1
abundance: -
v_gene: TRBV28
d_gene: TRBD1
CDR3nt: TGTGCCAGTGGGTTAGGGGGCTTCACTGAAGCTTTCTTT
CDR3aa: CASGLGGFTEAFF